The 21 T cell receptor beta chains reported below all come from one sample, sequenced in a study of cytomegalovirus exposure and HLA in healthy donors. PCR employed 60 Vbeta and 13 Jbeta primers. TCRdb's copy holds only in-frame clones and misses some; the assay was immunoSEQ multiplex PCR. The sample holds about 180,000 clones, around 77% seen once. Specimen: PBMCs. Receptors were obtained from a woman younger than 45 in good health and CMV-seronegative.

The CDR3 DNA reads TGCGCCAGCAGCCAAATACCCGTCGGACAGTACCCCTACAATGAGCAGTTCTTC. Amino acid sequence: CASSQIPVGQYPYNEQFF. The chain uses TRBV4-3 and TRBJ2-1, with D perhaps TRBD1 (6 bases). Trimming stripped 2 bases from V and 2 bases from J, with 19 bases between. This CDR3 is 18 amino acids long. The germline gives CDR1 LGHNA, CDR2 YSLEER.

This sequence joins TRBV18 and TRBJ2-5; D is perhaps TRBD2 (5 bases). V lost 2 bases and J 7 bases, leaving 17 bases between the germline ends. This CDR3 is built from 15 residues. The V gene's germline CDR1 is KGHSH and CDR2 LQKENI. The DNA of the CDR3 is TGTGCCAGCTCACCAGTTCCGGGGAACAAATGGACCCAGTACTTC. It translates to CASSPVPGNKWTQYF.

This chain uses TRBV10-1 with TRBJ2-7, with 8 bases fitting TRBD1. The CDR3 covers 17 residues. V gave up 0 bases and J gave up 2 bases; unmatched junction bases: 9. Germline V gene sequence: CDR1 WNHNN, CDR2 SYGVQD (reference sequence). The CDR3 DNA follows: TGCGCCAGCAGTGAGTCGAGAGGGACAGGATTCCCCTACGAGCAGTACTTC. Its translation is CASSESRGTGFPYEQYF.

This chain connects TRBV10-3 to TRBJ2-7; tentatively, D is TRBD1 (5 bases). Deletions cut 8 bases from V and 3 bases from J, with 8 bases between. There are 11 residues in the CDR3. Germline-derived CDR1 and CDR2 are ENHRY and SYGVKD. The CDR3 loop reads CAISRGYEQYF. In DNA, the CDR3 is TGTGCCATCTCTAGGGGCTACGAGCAGTACTTC.

The rearrangement links TRBV7-3 to TRBJ2-5, with 7 bases identical to TRBD1. V lost 3 bases, J lost 0 bases, and 7 bases stayed unmatched. The CDR3 covers 16 residues. The V gene's germline CDR1 is SGHTA and CDR2 FQGTGA. CDR3 amino acids: CASSFPGQKYQETQYF. Here the CDR3 DNA reads TGTGCCAGCAGCTTCCCGGGACAGAAGTACCAAGAGACCCAGTACTTC.

In its sample, this clone was seen a few times. J is TRBJ2-7 and V is TRBV4-1; 13 positions agree with TRBD2. J lost 2 bases, V lost 4 bases, and 2 bases had no gene match. CDR1 MGHRA and CDR2 YSYEKL come from the germline V gene. The CDR3 totals 15 residues. The CDR3 region is CASSPGLAGAYEQYF. The CDR3, as DNA: TGCGCCAGCAGCCCAGGACTAGCGGGAGCCTACGAGCAGTACTTC.

This clone was seen a few times. The V call is TRBV4-3, the J call TRBJ1-2; 7 nucleotides line up with TRBD1. Germline V gene data show CDR1 as LGHNA and CDR2 as YSLEER. Germline trimming cut 4 bases from V and 4 bases from J; bases unmatched to any gene: 3. The CDR3 is 13 residues long. CDR3 DNA sequence: TGCGCCAGCAGCCCCTGGACAGGCTATGGCTACACCTTC. Its translation: CASSPWTGYGYTF.

J is TRBJ2-3 and V is TRBV9; D perhaps matches TRBD2 (7 bases). Trimming removed 0 bases at V and 2 bases at J, with 16 bases between. Germline V lookup: CDR1 SGDLS, CDR2 YYNGEE. There are 17 residues in the CDR3. The CDR3 DNA reads TGTGCCAGCAGCGTAGCTCTGGCGGGGGCCTCCACAGATACGCAGTATTTT. Amino acid sequence: CASSVALAGASTDTQYF.

The chain carries TRBV9 and TRBJ2-3; 10 bases map to TRBD2. The germline V gene encodes CDR1 SGDLS and CDR2 YYNGEE. This CDR3 has 16 amino acids. The V gene end was trimmed by 3 bases and the J gene end by 2 bases; junction bases not matched to a gene: 6. CDR3 in DNA: TGTGCCAGCAGCGCGACTAGCGGGTTAGACACAGATACGCAGTATTTT. It translates to CASSATSGLDTDTQYF. The variable domain in full, completed from reference TRBV9 and TRBJ2-3, reads DSGVTQTPKHLITATGQRVTLRCSPRSGDLSVYWYQQSLDQGLQFLIQYYNGEERAKGNILERFSAQQFPDLHSELNLSSLELGDSALYFCASSATSGLDTDTQYFGPGTRLTVL.

V and J are TRBV4-1 and TRBJ2-3; 11 nucleotides match TRBD2. Germline CDR1 reads MGHRA; CDR2 reads YSYEKL. The CDR3 extends over 20 amino acids. Trimming at V came to 0 bases and at J to 3 bases, leaving 14 bases not matched to a gene. CDR3 amino acids: CASSQDLETSGILGTDTQYF. As DNA, the CDR3 is TGCGCCAGCAGCCAAGATCTGGAGACTAGCGGGATTTTGGGGACAGATACGCAGTATTTT.

The rearrangement links TRBV7-9 to TRBJ1-1; TRBD1 is a possible D gene (5 bases). The CDR3 totals 14 residues. Germline CDR1 and CDR2: SEHNR and FQNEAQ (reference sequence). The germline V and J ends were trimmed by 2 bases and 5 bases, with 12 bases remaining between them. The CDR3 sequence: CASSLMQGGTEAFF. The CDR3 DNA sequence: TGTGCCAGCAGCTTAATGCAGGGAGGAACTGAAGCTTTCTTT.

The chain carries TRBV9 and TRBJ1-2, with 8 bases aligning to TRBD1. This CDR3 is built from 14 residues. The V gene's germline CDR1 is SGDLS and CDR2 YYNGEE. J was trimmed by 1 base and V by 3 bases; bases with no gene match: 2. For the CDR3, the DNA is TGTGCCAGCAGCGACGGACAGGGTAACTATGGCTACACCTTC. Translation gives CASSDGQGNYGYTF.

The rearrangement links TRBV2 to TRBJ2-7; a possible D gene is TRBD2 (5 bases). With 8 bases removed from V and 3 bases from J, the gap between germline ends came to 20 bases. Germline V CDR1 and CDR2: SNHLY, FYNNEI. The CDR3 runs to 15 residues. The CDR3 is CASGGGGVGFYEQYF. As DNA, the CDR3 is TGTGCCAGCGGCGGTGGAGGTGTTGGGTTCTACGAGCAGTACTTC.

The rearrangement links TRBV7-9 to TRBJ1-1; 8 positions match TRBD1. V shed 5 bases and J 0 bases; nucleotides not matched to a gene: 5. Germline CDR1 SEHNR, CDR2 FQNEAQ (reference sequence). The CDR3 loop spans 15 amino acids. CDR3 amino acids: CASSIPTGVNTEAFF. For the CDR3, the DNA is TGTGCCAGCAGCATCCCGACAGGGGTGAACACTGAAGCTTTCTTT.

The chain recombines TRBV4-1 with TRBJ1-2, with TRBD1 matching 9 bases. There are 15 residues in the CDR3. Per germline, CDR1 MGHRA and CDR2 YSYEKL. V lost 6 bases, J lost 8 bases, and 13 bases stayed unmatched. CDR3 coding DNA: TGCGCCAGCAGGCCCCGATGGGACAGGGTGGGCGGCTACACCTTC. Translating it yields CASRPRWDRVGGYTF.

This clone was detected a few times. The chain combines TRBV29-1 with TRBJ1-2; 7 nucleotides agree with TRBD1. The germline V gene encodes CDR1 SQVTM and CDR2 ANQGSEA. V trimming: 0 bases; J trimming: 6 bases; junction bases outside the gene matches: 13. This CDR3 region has 16 residues. This chain's CDR3 is CSVEDPPGTVVNGYTF. The CDR3 DNA is TGCAGCGTTGAAGACCCCCCCGGGACAGTCGTTAATGGCTACACCTTC.

The chain employs TRBV18 and TRBJ1-2; 8 positions match TRBD1. The CDR3 covers 16 residues. Germline values: CDR1 KGHSH, CDR2 LQKENI. V trimming: 3 bases; J trimming: 4 bases; junction bases outside the gene matches: 10. This chain's CDR3 is CASSPDQTGARYGYTF. In DNA, the CDR3 is TGTGCCAGCTCACCGGACCAGACAGGGGCCCGCTATGGCTACACCTTC.

The V and J genes are TRBV4-3 and TRBJ2-3, with 7 bases fitting TRBD1. The CDR3 totals 16 residues. Germline CDR1 is LGHNA and CDR2 is YSLEER. With 2 bases clipped from V and 3 bases from J, the junction kept 8 bases outside the gene matches. The CDR3 protein is CASSQTTGALTDTQYF. The DNA for the CDR3 is TGCGCCAGCAGCCAAACAACAGGGGCCCTAACAGATACGCAGTATTTT.

The chain links TRBV10-3 to TRBJ2-2; 7 bases line up with TRBD1. The CDR3 consists of 14 residues. V lost 3 bases and J lost 7; bases outside the gene matches: 5. Germline V CDR1 and CDR2: ENHRY, SYGVKD. CDR3 in amino acids: CAISEEGAGGELFF. The CDR3 region has the DNA TGTGCCATCAGTGAAGAGGGGGCGGGCGGGGAGCTGTTTTTT.

The chain recombines TRBV6-6 with TRBJ1-3; tentatively, D is TRBD1 (6 bases). The V and J ends lost 2 bases and 0 bases respectively, with 11 bases between them. The CDR3 covers 16 residues. From germline, CDR1 is MNHNY and CDR2 SVGAGI (reference sequence). The CDR3: CASSYAGANSGNTIYF. CDR3 nucleotides: TGTGCCAGCAGTTACGCAGGGGCTAACTCTGGAAACACCATATATTTT.

In this sample, this clone turned up once. V and J are TRBV5-1 and TRBJ1-2; D ambiguous. V lost 0 bases, J lost 3 bases, and 12 bases lay in between. The CDR3 is 15 amino acids. Germline loops: CDR1 SGHRS, CDR2 YFSETQ. The CDR3 protein is CASSLGAGVYYGYTF. CDR3 nucleotide sequence: TGCGCCAGCAGCTTGGGCGCGGGAGTTTACTATGGCTACACCTTC.